These 13 T cell receptor beta chains were all obtained from the same sample, sequenced in a study of blood T cell repertoires in COVID-19. Using immunoSEQ multiplex PCR, the repertoire was profiled, and TCRdb retains in-frame clones only, with some absent. The repertoire holds about 50,000 clones, with about 83% as singletons. Sequences were obtained from peripheral blood. Every receptor here comes from a woman in her sixties with acute or convalescent COVID-19.

The V call is TRBV6-1, the J call TRBJ2-2, with D possibly being TRBD1 (6 bases). Looked up from germline, CDR1 is MNHNS and CDR2 is SASEGT. With 2 bases removed from V and 4 bases from J, the gap between germline ends came to 11 bases. CDR3 size: 15 residues. CDR3 DNA: TGTGCCAGCAGTGAACAGGCAGGGGCCACCGGGGAGCTGTTTTTT. It is translated as CASSEQAGATGELFF.

The chain employs TRBV19 and TRBJ1-1, with D tentatively TRBD1 (6 bases). The CDR3 loop spans 14 amino acids. The germline V and J ends were trimmed by 4 bases and 4 bases, with 13 bases remaining between them. The V gene's germline CDR1 is LNHDA and CDR2 SQIVND (reference sequence). The CDR3 here is CASSSTGLGTEAFF. DNA of the CDR3: TGTGCCAGTAGTAGTACAGGGTTGGGCACTGAAGCTTTCTTT.

V usage is TRBV7-9 and J usage is TRBJ2-7; 12 bases align to TRBD2. The CDR3 is 17 residues long. From germline, CDR1 is SEHNR and CDR2 FQNEAQ (reference sequence). The CDR3 spells CASSVGDPGLAGAKIQV. The CDR3 coding sequence is TGTGCCAGCAGCGTAGGAGATCCGGGACTAGCGGGCGCTAAGATTCAAGTC.

This chain uses TRBV24-1 with TRBJ1-5, with D perhaps TRBD1 (5 bases). The CDR3 contains 14 residues. Germline CDR1 and CDR2: KGHDR and SFDVKD. Trimming pared 4 bases from V and 11 bases from J, leaving 17 bases between. DNA for the CDR3: TGTGCCACCAGTGACGGGGGGTTGAGCGGGACCCAGCATTTT. It yields the protein CATSDGGLSGTQHF.

The chain combines TRBV15 with TRBJ2-1, with D possibly matching TRBD1 (5 bases). Germline V gene sequence: CDR1 LNHNV, CDR2 YYDKDF (reference sequence). The V end lost 4 bases, the J end lost 2 bases, and 9 bases lay between the germline ends. The CDR3 runs to 14 residues. CDR3 in DNA: TGTGCCACCAGCAAAGGCAGGGCCTACAATGAGCAGTTCTTC. Translating gives CATSKGRAYNEQFF.

J is TRBJ2-5 and V is TRBV19, with 8 bases lining up with TRBD2. CDR3 length equals 14 residues. The V segment lost 1 base and the J segment 5 bases; nucleotides outside the gene matches: 3. CDR1 LNHDA and CDR2 SQIVND come from the germline V gene (reference sequence). CDR3 nucleotides: TGTGCCAGTAGTATAGGACTAGCGATGGAGACCCAGTACTTC. Residues: CASSIGLAMETQYF.

This chain connects TRBV5-1 to TRBJ1-2; 9 bases fit TRBD1. Trimming took 0 bases from V and 6 from J; bases not matched to a gene: 9. The CDR3 spans 16 residues. Germline CDR1 reads SGHRS; CDR2 reads YFSETQ. CDR3 protein: CASSLGRGTGLNGYTF. In DNA form, the CDR3 reads TGCGCCAGCAGCTTGGGACGAGGGACAGGGCTAAATGGCTACACCTTC.

The chain employs TRBV19 and TRBJ1-1; a weak D match, TRBD1 (6 bases). Trimming took 5 bases from V and 1 from J, leaving 8 bases between them. The CDR3 spans 13 residues. CDR1 and CDR2 from the germline V gene are LNHDA and SQIVND (reference sequence). The CDR3 DNA reads as TGTGCCAGTAGTTCCAGGGGGAACACTGAAGCTTTCTTT. Its translation: CASSSRGNTEAFF.

In DNA form, the CDR3 reads TGTGCCAGCAGCCAAGGTGGGGGCGCACCCCTCCACTTT. As protein: CASSQGGGAPLHF. The chain is built from TRBV3-1 (or the pseudogene TRBV3-2) and TRBJ1-6; possibly TRBD1 for D (6 bases). Germline loops: CDR1 LGHDT, CDR2 YNNKEL (reference sequence). V lost 1 base, J lost 11 bases, and 9 bases lay in between. This CDR3 contains 13 residues.

This clone was seen a handful of times. The CDR3 nucleotides read TGTGCCAGCAGCCAAGTAGGCCATCCTAGGACAGATACGCAGTATTTT. Translated: CASSQVGHPRTDTQYF. The chain is built from TRBV14 and TRBJ2-3, with D unclear. CDR3 length: 16 amino acids. V lost 1 base and J lost 3, with 14 bases in between. CDR1 and CDR2 (germline): SGHDN, FVKESK. The entire variable domain, with the rest obtained from reference TRBV14 and TRBJ2-3, is as follows: EAGVTQFPSHSVIEKGQTVTLRCDPISGHDNLYWYRRVMGKEIKFLLHFVKESKQDESGMPNNRFLAERTGGTYSTLKVQPAELEDSGVYFCASSQVGHPRTDTQYFGPGTRLTVL.

The J gene is TRBJ2-7, the V gene TRBV10-1; 8 nucleotides align to TRBD1. Germline CDR1 and CDR2: WNHNN and SYGVQD (reference sequence). V shed 6 bases, J shed 0 bases, and the junction held 7 bases outside the gene matches. This CDR3 contains 15 residues. The CDR3 DNA sequence: TGCGCCAGCAGGAGACCGGGACAGGACTCCTACGAGCAGTACTTC. It is translated as CASRRPGQDSYEQYF.

This sequence joins TRBV18 and TRBJ1-2; D unresolved. Germline V gene lookup returns CDR1 KGHSH and CDR2 LQKENI. V lost 6 bases and J lost 5, with 7 bases in between. The CDR3 covers 11 residues. The CDR3 loop reads CASSPSYGYTF. The DNA for the CDR3 is TGTGCCAGCTCCCCCTCTTATGGCTACACCTTC.

The rearrangement links TRBV28 to TRBJ1-1; tentative D call: TRBD1 (6 bases). Germline lookup yields CDR1 MDHEN and CDR2 SYDVKM. Deletions cut 10 bases from V and 3 bases from J, with 15 bases between. This CDR3 has 13 amino acids. CDR3 sequence: CATGQHGDTEAFF. The CDR3 DNA is TGTGCCACTGGACAGCATGGGGACACTGAAGCTTTCTTT.